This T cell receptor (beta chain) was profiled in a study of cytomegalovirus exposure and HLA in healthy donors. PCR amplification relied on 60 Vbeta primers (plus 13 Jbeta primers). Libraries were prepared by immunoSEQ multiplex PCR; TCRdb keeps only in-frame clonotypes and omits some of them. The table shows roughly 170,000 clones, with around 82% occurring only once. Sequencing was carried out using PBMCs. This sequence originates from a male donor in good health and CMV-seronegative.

CDR3 sequence reads: CASSGGSGRAPSQVTQYF. The CDR3, as DNA: TGTGCCAGCAGTGGGGGTAGCGGGAGGGCCCCGTCTCAGGTGACCCAGTACTTC. This chain joins TRBV5-4 and TRBJ2-5, with 11 bases that match TRBD2. Germline CDR1 and CDR2: SGHNT and YYREEE (reference sequence). CDR3 length: 18 residues. V lost 5 bases and J lost 7; bases outside the gene matches: 19.